Following are 27 T cell receptor beta chains from one sample sequenced in a study of blood T cell repertoires in COVID-19. Repertoires were generated with immunoSEQ multiplex PCR, while TCRdb's copy carries only in-frame clones and drops some. The sample carries about 430,000 clones, 70% to 90% recorded once. Specimen: PBMCs or T cells enriched from blood (not recorded which). These receptors all stem from a woman aged 18-29 years who had been exposed to COVID-19.

This chain connects TRBV5-8 to TRBJ2-7; 7 bases fit TRBD1. Germline V gene lookup returns CDR1 SGHTS and CDR2 YDEGEE. V dropped 3 bases and J dropped 2; count of bases not matched to a gene: 5. CDR3 length equals 14 residues. DNA for the CDR3: TGTGCCAGCAGCTCGGGACAGCTAACCTACGAGCAGTACTTC. Residues: CASSSGQLTYEQYF.

DNA of the CDR3: TGCGCCAGCAGCCCTAGGGTAGGGGCGGACACCGGGGAGCTGTTTTTT. This translates into CASSPRVGADTGELFF. The chain couples TRBV5-1 to TRBJ2-2; weak D call: TRBD1 (5 bases). This CDR3 is 16 amino acids long. Germline values: CDR1 SGHRS, CDR2 YFSETQ. The V and J ends lost 4 bases and 3 bases respectively, with 16 bases between them.

The V call is TRBV1, the J call TRBJ2-2; the D call in the table, TRBD2, was not verified against the DNA. TRBV1 is a pseudogene locus. This CDR3 spans 17 amino acids. The CDR3, as DNA: TGCACCAGCAGCCAAGTTCAAGCGGGAGATTTCACCGGGGAGCTGTTTTTT. Amino acid sequence: CTSSQVQAGDFTGELFF.

Comments on this clone: Other DNA sequences in this sample translate to the same CDR3. This chain connects TRBV24-1 to TRBJ2-2; the match to TRBD1 covers 9 bases. The CDR3 runs 16 residues. Germline lookup yields CDR1 KGHDR and CDR2 SFDVKD. J gave up 4 bases and V 2 bases, and 4 bases lay outside the gene matches. The CDR3 region has the DNA TGTGCCACCAGTGATTCCGGGACAGGGACCACCGGGGAGCTGTTTTTT. Residues: CATSDSGTGTTGELFF.

The chain joins TRBV6-4 to TRBJ2-1; tentatively, D is TRBD2 (6 bases). Trimming stripped 8 bases from V and 3 bases from J, with 11 bases between. This CDR3 comprises 13 residues. Per the germline V gene, CDR1 is MRHNA and CDR2 is SNTAGT. CDR3 bases: TGTGCCAGCGGGGACTTTAGCTACAATGAGCAGTTCTTC. As protein: CASGDFSYNEQFF.

This chain links TRBV5-1 with TRBJ2-5, with 10 bases that match TRBD2. Germline V gives CDR1 SGHRS, CDR2 YFSETQ. V dropped 1 base and J dropped 1; count of bases not matched to a gene: 4. The CDR3 loop spans 16 amino acids. The CDR3 bases are TGCGCCAGCAGCTTGACGCCTAGCGGGGGCCAAGAGACCCAGTACTTC. As protein: CASSLTPSGGQETQYF.

The CDR3: CASSDSVGGDEQFF. CDR3 DNA: TGTGCCAGCAGTGACAGTGTAGGCGGGGATGAGCAGTTCTTC. The chain recombines TRBV6-4 with TRBJ2-1, with D maybe TRBD2 (6 bases). Germline lookup yields CDR1 MRHNA and CDR2 SNTAGT. Between the trimmed V and J ends, which lost 2 bases and 8 bases, there was a span of 13 bases. The CDR3 is 14 amino acids.

The chain links TRBV19 to TRBJ2-7; TRBD1 aligns across 7 bases. Germline CDR1 is LNHDA and CDR2 is SQIVND (reference sequence). The ends lost 4 bases at V and 1 base at J; junction bases unmatched: 7. This CDR3 is 15 amino acids long. CDR3 bases: TGTGCCAGTAGTAGAACCGGGACAGTTTCCTACGAGCAGTACTTC. It translates to CASSRTGTVSYEQYF.

This clone was observed once. The rearrangement links TRBV12-3 or TRBV12-4 to TRBJ1-1; the D gene is possibly TRBD1 (5 bases). The V and J ends lost 6 bases and 6 bases respectively, with 11 bases between them. The CDR3 is made up of 12 amino acids. CDR3 sequence reads: CASSPGQPEAFF. The DNA of the CDR3 is TGTGCCAGCAGCCCAGGGCAGCCTGAAGCTTTCTTT.

J is TRBJ1-4 and V is TRBV9, with D perhaps matching TRBD1 (5 bases). Germline loops: CDR1 SGDLS, CDR2 YYNGEE. The V end was cut by 0 bases, the J end by 4 bases, with 10 bases between. This CDR3 has 15 amino acids. CDR3 bases: TGTGCCAGCAGCGTAGAGGGGAACCTTAATGAAAAACTGTTTTTT. Protein sequence: CASSVEGNLNEKLFF.

J is TRBJ1-2 and V is TRBV9; perhaps TRBD1 as D (6 bases). Trimming cost V 2 bases and J 7 bases, with 9 bases left between them. There are 12 residues in the CDR3. Per the germline V gene, CDR1 is SGDLS and CDR2 is YYNGEE. CDR3 in DNA: TGTGCCAGCAGCGTCGGGGGGGCTGGCTACACCTTC. Residues: CASSVGGAGYTF.

This clone was detected only a few times. The chain uses TRBV5-6 and TRBJ2-7, with TRBD2 matching over 13 bases. Per the germline V gene, CDR1 is SGHDT and CDR2 is YYEEEE. This CDR3 has 18 residues. J was trimmed by 0 bases and V by 3 bases; bases with no gene match: 9. CDR3 sequence: CASSSGTSGIFSSYEQYF. CDR3 sequence (DNA): TGTGCCAGCAGCTCCGGGACTAGCGGGATTTTTAGCTCCTACGAGCAGTACTTC.

Only a few counts were recorded for this clone. The chain links TRBV9 to TRBJ2-2; D might be TRBD1 (7 bases). This CDR3 is 17 amino acids long. Trimming removed 6 bases at V and 0 bases at J, with 18 bases between. Germline CDR1 SGDLS, CDR2 YYNGEE. CDR3 sequence (DNA): TGTGCCAGCATAGGGGGCGCGGGGACGGCGAACACCGGGGAGCTGTTTTTT. The encoded protein is CASIGGAGTANTGELFF. The full variable domain, in which reference TRBV9 and TRBJ2-2 provide the parts outside the CDR3, is DSGVTQTPKHLITATGQRVTLRCSPRSGDLSVYWYQQSLDQGLQFLIQYYNGEERAKGNILERFSAQQFPDLHSELNLSSLELGDSALYFCASIGGAGTANTGELFFGEGSRLTVL.

CDR3: CASSEQGSGGYGYTF. The CDR3 nucleotides are TGTGCCAGCAGTGAACAGGGATCCGGGGGGTATGGCTACACCTTC. The chain is built from TRBV6-1 and TRBJ1-2, with D perhaps matching TRBD1 (5 bases). The CDR3 extends over 15 amino acids. V was cut by 2 bases and J by 5 bases, with 15 bases left in between. In germline, CDR1 is MNHNS, CDR2 SASEGT.

The chain is built from TRBV4-2 and TRBJ2-3, with TRBD2 as a possible D gene (6 bases). The V gene's germline CDR1 is LGHNA and CDR2 YNFKEQ. V lost 2 bases to trimming and J lost 2 bases, with 23 bases between them. The CDR3 length is 19 residues. CDR3 nucleotide sequence: TGTGCCAGCAGCCAATCTCTGGGCGGGAAGATTACTTTCACAGATACGCAGTATTTT. Its protein is CASSQSLGGKITFTDTQYF.

This chain uses TRBV24-1 with TRBJ1-2; 7 bases are shared with TRBD1. CDR1 KGHDR and CDR2 SFDVKD come from the germline V gene. CDR3 length: 13 amino acids. V shed 6 bases and J 8 bases; nucleotides not matched to a gene: 8. The CDR3 region is CATSTYRGGGYTF. CDR3 bases: TGTGCCACCAGTACTTACAGGGGCGGAGGCTACACCTTC.

The chain recombines TRBV29-1 with TRBJ1-1; 7 bases agree with TRBD1. Germline V gene data show CDR1 as SQVTM and CDR2 as ANQGSEA. Germline trimming cut 7 bases from V and 1 base from J; bases unmatched to any gene: 6. The CDR3 loop spans 13 amino acids. As DNA, the CDR3 is TGCAGCGCCCGACAGGGATCGAACACTGAAGCTTTCTTT. Translation gives CSARQGSNTEAFF.

This chain connects TRBV28 to TRBJ2-7, with a possible D match to TRBD1 (5 bases). The CDR3 is made up of 13 amino acids. The V end was cut by 2 bases, the J end by 1 base, with 6 bases between. Germline CDR1 MDHEN, CDR2 SYDVKM. The CDR3 sequence is CASSLPGSYEQYF. DNA of the CDR3: TGTGCCAGCAGTTTACCAGGGTCCTACGAGCAGTACTTC.

V usage is TRBV9 and J usage is TRBJ1-2; no reliable D call. The length of the CDR3 is 15 residues. The V gene lost 0 bases and the J gene lost 5 bases, with 14 bases spanning the gap. Germline V gene lookup returns CDR1 SGDLS and CDR2 YYNGEE. CDR3 bases: TGTGCCAGCAGCGTAGATTTTCTCCCCTTTTATGGCTACACCTTC. This gives the protein CASSVDFLPFYGYTF.

The V gene is TRBV9, the J gene TRBJ2-5, with TRBD2 as a possible D gene (5 bases). The CDR3 is 11 residues long. V lost 4 bases, J lost 5 bases, and 6 bases lay in between. Germline loops: CDR1 SGDLS, CDR2 YYNGEE. The CDR3 DNA follows: TGTGCCAGCAGCACTAGGGAGACCCAGTACTTC. Its protein product is CASSTRETQYF.

The V call is TRBV30, the J call TRBJ1-5, with a possible D match to TRBD1 (5 bases). V was clipped by 0 bases and J by 0 bases, with 9 bases between them. Germline V gene lookup returns CDR1 GTSNPN and CDR2 SVGIG (reference sequence). CDR3 length: 15 amino acids. The CDR3 nucleotides are TGTGCCTGGAGTGTAGGACACGGTAGCAATCAGCCCCAGCATTTT. As protein: CAWSVGHGSNQPQHF.

V and J are TRBV21-1 and TRBJ2-5; the tabulated D call, TRBD1, remains unverified against the DNA. TRBV21-1 is a documented pseudogene. CDR3 length equals 14 residues. As DNA, the CDR3 is TGTGCCAGCAGCAAAGGGGCAGTTGGGGAGACCCAGTACTTC. It codes for CASSKGAVGETQYF.

The V call is TRBV2, the J call TRBJ1-1; D is undetermined. The germline V gene has CDR1 SNHLY and CDR2 FYNNEI. The V end was cut by 7 bases, the J end by 5 bases, with 8 bases between. The CDR3 sequence is 11 residues long. This CDR3 is CASTVLTEAFF. CDR3 DNA: TGTGCCAGCACCGTCTTAACTGAAGCTTTCTTT. Full variable domain (missing parts from reference TRBV2 and TRBJ1-1): EPEVTQTPSHQVTQMGQEVILRCVPISNHLYFYWYRQILGQKVEFLVSFYNNEISEKSEIFDDQFSVERPDGSNFTLKIRSTKLEDSAMYFCASTVLTEAFFGQGTRLTVV.

The chain combines TRBV5-1 with TRBJ2-5, with D unclear. Trimming took 2 bases from V and 5 from J, leaving 16 bases between them. Per the germline V gene, CDR1 is SGHRS and CDR2 is YFSETQ. This CDR3 comprises 15 residues. The CDR3 DNA is TGCGCCAGCAGCTTAGTAGCAAAGAGTGGGGAGACCCAGTACTTC. Protein: CASSLVAKSGETQYF.

Remarks on this clone: Other DNA sequences of this sample code for an identical CDR3. This chain connects TRBV9 to TRBJ1-3, with 9 bases that match TRBD1. J gave up 1 base and V 2 bases, and 1 base lay outside the gene matches. The CDR3 totals 15 residues. Germline values: CDR1 SGDLS, CDR2 YYNGEE. Written as DNA, the CDR3 is TGTGCCAGCAGCGTCGGACAGGGGTCTGGAAACACCATATATTTT. This encodes CASSVGQGSGNTIYF.

The chain couples TRBV11-1 to TRBJ2-6, with no clear D. The germline V and J ends were trimmed by 1 base and 1 base, with 5 bases remaining between them. Per the germline V gene, CDR1 is SGHAT and CDR2 is FQDESV (reference sequence). The CDR3 extends over 15 amino acids. The CDR3 DNA sequence: TGTGCCAGCAGCTTAGGGGCTTCTGGGGCCAACGTCCTGACTTTC. It translates to CASSLGASGANVLTF.

This chain connects TRBV11-2 to TRBJ2-7, with no clear D. V was pared by 4 bases and J by 5 bases, with 6 bases between. The CDR3 is 11 amino acids. The germline V gene encodes CDR1 SGHAT and CDR2 FQNNGV. CDR3: CASSSFDEQYF. The CDR3 region has the DNA TGTGCCAGCAGCTCTTTTGACGAGCAGTACTTC.